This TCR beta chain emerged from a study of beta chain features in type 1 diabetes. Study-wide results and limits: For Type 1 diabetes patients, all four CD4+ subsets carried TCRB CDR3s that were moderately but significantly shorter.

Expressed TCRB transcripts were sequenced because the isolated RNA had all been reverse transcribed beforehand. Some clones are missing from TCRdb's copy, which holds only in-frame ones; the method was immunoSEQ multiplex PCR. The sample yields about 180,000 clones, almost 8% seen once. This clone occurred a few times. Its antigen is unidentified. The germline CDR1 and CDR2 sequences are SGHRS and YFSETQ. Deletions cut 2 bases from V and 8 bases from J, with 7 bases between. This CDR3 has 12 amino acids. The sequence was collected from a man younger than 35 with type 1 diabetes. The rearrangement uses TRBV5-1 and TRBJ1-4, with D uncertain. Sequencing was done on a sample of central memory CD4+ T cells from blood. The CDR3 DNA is TGCGCCAGCAGCTTCGGCGGGGAAAAACTGTTTTTT. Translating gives CASSFGGEKLFF. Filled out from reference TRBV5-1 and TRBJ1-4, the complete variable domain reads KAGVTQTPRYLIKTRGQQVTLSCSPISGHRSVSWYQQTPGQGLQFLFEYFSETQRNKGNFPGRFSGRQFSNSRSEMNVSTLELGDSALYLCASSFGGEKLFFGSGTQLSVL.